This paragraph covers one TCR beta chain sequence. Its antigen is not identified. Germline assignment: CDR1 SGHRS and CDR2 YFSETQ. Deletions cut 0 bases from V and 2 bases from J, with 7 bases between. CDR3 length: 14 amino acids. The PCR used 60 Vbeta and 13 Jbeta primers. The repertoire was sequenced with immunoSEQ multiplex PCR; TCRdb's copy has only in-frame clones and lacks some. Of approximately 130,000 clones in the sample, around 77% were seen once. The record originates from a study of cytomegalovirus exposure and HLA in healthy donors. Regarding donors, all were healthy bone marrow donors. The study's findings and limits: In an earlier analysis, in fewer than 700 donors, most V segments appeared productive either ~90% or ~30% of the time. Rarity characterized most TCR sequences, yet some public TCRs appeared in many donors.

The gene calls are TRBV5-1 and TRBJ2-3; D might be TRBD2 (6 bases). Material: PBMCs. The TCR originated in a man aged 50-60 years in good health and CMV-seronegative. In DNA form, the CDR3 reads TGCGCCAGCAGCTTGGCGGGAGTCACAGATACGCAGTATTTT. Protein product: CASSLAGVTDTQYF.